This entry is about one T cell receptor beta chain. These data are taken from a study of blood T cell repertoires in COVID-19. On the study more broadly: Acute and convalescent COVID-19 specimens originated in the United States, Italy and Spain.

The CDR3 is made up of 15 amino acids. The J segment lost 6 bases and the V segment lost 4 bases, leaving 5 bases of the junction unmatched. The V gene's germline CDR1 is LNHNV and CDR2 YYDKDF (reference sequence). TCRdb keeps only in-frame clones here, not all; method: immunoSEQ multiplex PCR. In the table there are over 250,000 clones, 70% to 90% of which are singletons. The sequenced material came from peripheral blood. The chain combines TRBV15 with TRBJ1-5; 11 positions agree with TRBD1. The sequence was collected from a woman in her seventies with acute or convalescent COVID-19. The CDR3 DNA follows: TGTGCCACCAGCACCGGGACAGGGGGGCTTCAGCCCCAGCATTTT. Its translation is CATSTGTGGLQPQHF.